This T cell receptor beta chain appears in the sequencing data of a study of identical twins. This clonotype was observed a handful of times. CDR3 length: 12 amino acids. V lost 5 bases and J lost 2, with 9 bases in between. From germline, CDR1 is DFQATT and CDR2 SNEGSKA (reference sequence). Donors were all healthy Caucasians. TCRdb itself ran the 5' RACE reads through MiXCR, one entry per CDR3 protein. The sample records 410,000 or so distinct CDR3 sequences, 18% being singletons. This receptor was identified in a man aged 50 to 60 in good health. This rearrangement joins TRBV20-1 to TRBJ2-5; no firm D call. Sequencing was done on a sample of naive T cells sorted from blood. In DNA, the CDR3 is TGCAGTGCTGCTCAGCCTCAAGAGACCCAGTACTTC. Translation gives CSAAQPQETQYF.